Shown below are 8 T cell receptor beta chains from a single sample sequenced in a study of T cell repertoires in cytomegalovirus infection. TCRdb itself ran the reads through MiXCR, one entry per CDR3 protein. The sample lists 630,000 or so distinct CDR3 sequences, more than 20% occurring once. Material: CD8+ T cells from PBMCs. Receptors originate from a human donor in good health (CMV status not recorded). Some clones in this sample may be carry-over from other donors' samples.

The chain has TRBV5-1 and TRBJ2-5; no definite D call. Trimming removed 0 bases at V and 1 base at J, with 10 bases between. The CDR3 is 15 residues long. Germline CDR1 is SGHRS and CDR2 is YFSETQ. The CDR3 region is CASSLEKGIQETQYF. Written as DNA, the CDR3 is TGCGCCAGCAGCTTGGAAAAAGGAATCCAAGAGACCCAGTACTTC.

This clonotype was counted a few times. This chain uses TRBV5-5 with TRBJ1-6, with D possibly TRBD1 on 5 matching bases. V was cut by 4 bases and J by 5 bases, with 25 bases left in between. This CDR3 is 19 amino acids long. Germline V CDR1 and CDR2: SGHKS, YYEKEE (reference sequence). CDR3 in amino acids: CASSTGRDPGRLDNSPLHF. In DNA form, the CDR3 reads TGTGCCAGCAGCACAGGCCGGGACCCCGGGCGACTTGATAATTCACCCCTCCACTTT. The variable domain in full, completed from reference TRBV5-5 and TRBJ1-6, reads DAGVTQSPTHLIKTRGQQVTLRCSPISGHKSVSWYQQVLGQGPQFIFQYYEKEERGRGNFPDRFSARQFPNYSSELNVNALLLGDSALYLCASSTGRDPGRLDNSPLHFGNGTRLTVT.

V and J are TRBV6-2 or TRBV6-3 and TRBJ1-1; no definite D call. Germline assignment: CDR1 MNHEY and CDR2 SVGEGT. Deletions cut 7 bases from V and 3 bases from J, with 12 bases between. This CDR3 comprises 13 residues. CDR3 in amino acids: CASKVGWDTEAFF. DNA of the CDR3: TGTGCCAGCAAAGTAGGTTGGGACACTGAAGCTTTCTTT.

This clonotype came up many times. This rearrangement joins TRBV7-2 to TRBJ2-3, with TRBD2 matching 7 bases. With 2 bases clipped from V and 1 base from J, the junction kept 6 bases outside the gene matches. Germline V gene data show CDR1 as SGHTA and CDR2 as FQGNSA. The CDR3 totals 16 residues. The CDR3 region has the DNA TGTGCCAGCAGCTTATTCGTGGGGAGGGGCACAGATACGCAGTATTTT. This translates into CASSLFVGRGTDTQYF. The full variable domain, in which reference TRBV7-2 and TRBJ2-3 provide the parts outside the CDR3, is GAGVSQSPSNKVTEKGKDVELRCDPISGHTALYWYRQSLGQGLEFLIYFQGNSAPDKSGLPSDRFSAERTGGSVSTLTIQRTQQEDSAVYLCASSLFVGRGTDTQYFGPGTRLTVL.

The chain employs TRBV19 and TRBJ2-3; 7 bases line up with TRBD1. The germline V gene encodes CDR1 LNHDA and CDR2 SQIVND (reference sequence). The junction had 2 bases not matched to a gene; V was cut back by 6 bases and J by 8 bases. CDR3 length equals 11 residues. Here the CDR3 DNA reads TGTGCCAGTAGCGACAGGGCTACGCAGTATTTT. Translated, it gives CASSDRATQYF.

Concerning this clonotype: Germline is not matched at one junction end, which may reflect a read error. The chain employs TRBV7-9 and TRBJ2-1, with a tentative D call TRBD1 (5 bases). Looked up from germline, CDR1 is SEHNR and CDR2 is FQNEAQ (reference sequence). The CDR3 covers 14 residues. The DNA of the CDR3 is TGTGCCAGCAGCTTAGAAGACAGCTACAATGGGCAGTTCTTC. Its protein is CASSLEDSYNGQFF. The full variable domain, rest sourced from reference TRBV7-9 and TRBJ2-1, is DTGVSQNPRHKITKRGQNVTFRCDPISEHNRLYWYRQTLGQGPEFLTYFQNEAQLEKSRLLSDRFSAERPKGSFSTLEIQRTEQGDSAMYLCASSLEDSYNGQFFGPGTRLTVL.

The chain carries TRBV7-2 and TRBJ2-4; 7 nucleotides agree with TRBD1. Trimming took 5 bases from V and 3 from J; bases not matched to a gene: 10. The CDR3 loop spans 16 amino acids. Germline V gene lookup returns CDR1 SGHTA and CDR2 FQGNSA. The CDR3 nucleotides are TGTGCCAGCAGCCTTTGGGTGGGGACAGACAAAAACATTCAGTACTTC. Translated: CASSLWVGTDKNIQYF.

The CDR3 DNA sequence: TGTGCCAGCAGCCTACTGGACGGCCCCTACGAGCAGTACGTC. Translation: CASSLLDGPYEQYV. The V gene is TRBV7-2, the J gene TRBJ2-7; D is undetermined. CDR3 length: 14 residues. The V and J ends lost 5 bases and 2 bases respectively, with 13 bases between them. Germline CDR1 SGHTA, CDR2 FQGNSA.